The sequence of this T cell receptor beta chain was determined in a study of T cell repertoires in cytomegalovirus infection. Turning to the study itself: Public signatures in TCR beta pointed to CMV infection and matching HLA type.

The table lists this clonotype with a few counts. Its antigen is as yet unknown. Via MiXCR, TCRdb re-called the reads, giving one row per CDR3 protein. Of 400,000 or so distinct CDR3 sequences in the sample, 15% to 20% are singletons; the top ten hold 7.5% to 9.5%. Whole-study results and caveats: Public TCR beta family frequency separated CMV-and-HLA carriers, including in an independent cohort. Predominance within the ex vivo response was attributable to HLA-C-restricted CMV-specific TCR beta clonotypes.

V trimming: 8 bases; J trimming: 0 bases; junction bases outside the gene matches: 6. This CDR3 is built from 15 residues. Germline V gene lookup returns CDR1 MNHEY and CDR2 SMNVEV (reference sequence). The sequenced material came from PBMCs. The receptor's source is a human donor in good health (CMV status not recorded). Some clones in this sample may be carry-over from other donors' samples. J is TRBJ1-5 and V is TRBV27, with TRBD1 matching 8 bases. The CDR3 DNA sequence: TGTGCCAGCCGGGACAGGCCATATAGCAATCAGCCCCAGCATTTT. It encodes CASRDRPYSNQPQHF.